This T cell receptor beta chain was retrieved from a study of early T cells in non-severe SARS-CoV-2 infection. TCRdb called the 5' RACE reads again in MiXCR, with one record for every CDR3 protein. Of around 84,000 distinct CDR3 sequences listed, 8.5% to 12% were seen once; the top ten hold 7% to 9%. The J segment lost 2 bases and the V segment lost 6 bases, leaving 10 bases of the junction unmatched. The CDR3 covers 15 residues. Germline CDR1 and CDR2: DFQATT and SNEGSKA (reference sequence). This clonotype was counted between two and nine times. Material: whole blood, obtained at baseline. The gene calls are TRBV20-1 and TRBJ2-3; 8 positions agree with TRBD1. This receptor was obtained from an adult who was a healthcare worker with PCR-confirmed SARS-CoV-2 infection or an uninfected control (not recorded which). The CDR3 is CSADRRGLATDTQYF. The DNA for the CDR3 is TGCAGTGCCGACCGCAGGGGGCTGGCCACAGATACGCAGTATTTT.